What follows is one T cell receptor (beta chain) and its context. The record originates from a study of blood T cell repertoires in COVID-19. Study-wide context: Some COVID-19 samples were acute and others convalescent; all came from the United States, Italy and Spain.

The repertoire was sequenced with immunoSEQ multiplex PCR; TCRdb's copy has only in-frame clones and lacks some. This table has approximately 200,000 clones, around 88% appearing once. Enrolled through a virtual design, the participants were between roughly 18 and 90 years of age and came from under 30 US areas. Allocation to cohorts depended on clinical history reported by the participants. This CDR3 has 14 amino acids. The germline V gene has CDR1 LNHDA and CDR2 SQIVND (reference sequence). V dropped 6 bases and J dropped 0 bases, with 12 bases sitting between them. This TCR derives from a woman under 40 who had been exposed to COVID-19. The sample consisted of PBMCs or T cells enriched from blood (not recorded which). This chain joins TRBV19 and TRBJ2-7; no clear D gene. The CDR3 spells CASSRGHNSYEQYF. The CDR3 DNA reads as TGTGCCAGTAGCCGAGGCCATAACTCCTACGAGCAGTACTTC. Looking up the rest from reference TRBV19 and TRBJ2-7 gives the full variable domain: DGGITQSPKYLFRKEGQNVTLSCEQNLNHDAMYWYRQDPGQGLRLIYYSQIVNDFQKGDIAEGYSVSREKKESFPLTVTSAQKNPTAFYLCASSRGHNSYEQYFGPGTRLTVT.